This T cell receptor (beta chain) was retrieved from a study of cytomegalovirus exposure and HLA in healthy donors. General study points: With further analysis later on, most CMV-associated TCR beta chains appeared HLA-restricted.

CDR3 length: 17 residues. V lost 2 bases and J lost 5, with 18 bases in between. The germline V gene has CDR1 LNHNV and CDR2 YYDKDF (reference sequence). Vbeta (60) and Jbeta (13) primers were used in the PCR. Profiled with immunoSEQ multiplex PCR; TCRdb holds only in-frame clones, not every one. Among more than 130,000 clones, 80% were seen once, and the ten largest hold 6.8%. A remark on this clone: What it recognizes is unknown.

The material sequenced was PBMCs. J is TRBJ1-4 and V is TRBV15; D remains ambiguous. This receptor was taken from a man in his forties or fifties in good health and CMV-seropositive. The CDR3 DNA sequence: TGTGCCACCAGCAGAACCCACTTTGCAGCGGGAAATGAAAAACTGTTTTTT. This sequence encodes CATSRTHFAAGNEKLFF.